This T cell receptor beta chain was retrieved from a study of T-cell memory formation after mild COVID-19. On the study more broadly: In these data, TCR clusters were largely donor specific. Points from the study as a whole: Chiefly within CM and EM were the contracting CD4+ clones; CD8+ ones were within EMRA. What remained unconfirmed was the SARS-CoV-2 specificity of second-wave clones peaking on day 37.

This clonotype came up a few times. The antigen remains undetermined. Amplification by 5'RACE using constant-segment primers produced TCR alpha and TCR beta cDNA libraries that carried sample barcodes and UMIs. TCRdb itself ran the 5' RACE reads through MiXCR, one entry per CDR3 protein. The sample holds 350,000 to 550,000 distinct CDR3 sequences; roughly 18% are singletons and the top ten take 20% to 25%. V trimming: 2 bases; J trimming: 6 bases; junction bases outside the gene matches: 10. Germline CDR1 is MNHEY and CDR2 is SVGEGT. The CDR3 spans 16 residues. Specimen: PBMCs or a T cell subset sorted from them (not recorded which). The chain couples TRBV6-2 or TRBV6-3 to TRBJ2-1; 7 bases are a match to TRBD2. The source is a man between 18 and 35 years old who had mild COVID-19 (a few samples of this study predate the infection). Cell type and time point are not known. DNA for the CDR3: TGTGCCAGCAGTTACGGAGGACTAGGAAGGGGCAATGAGCAGTTCTTC. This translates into CASSYGGLGRGNEQFF.